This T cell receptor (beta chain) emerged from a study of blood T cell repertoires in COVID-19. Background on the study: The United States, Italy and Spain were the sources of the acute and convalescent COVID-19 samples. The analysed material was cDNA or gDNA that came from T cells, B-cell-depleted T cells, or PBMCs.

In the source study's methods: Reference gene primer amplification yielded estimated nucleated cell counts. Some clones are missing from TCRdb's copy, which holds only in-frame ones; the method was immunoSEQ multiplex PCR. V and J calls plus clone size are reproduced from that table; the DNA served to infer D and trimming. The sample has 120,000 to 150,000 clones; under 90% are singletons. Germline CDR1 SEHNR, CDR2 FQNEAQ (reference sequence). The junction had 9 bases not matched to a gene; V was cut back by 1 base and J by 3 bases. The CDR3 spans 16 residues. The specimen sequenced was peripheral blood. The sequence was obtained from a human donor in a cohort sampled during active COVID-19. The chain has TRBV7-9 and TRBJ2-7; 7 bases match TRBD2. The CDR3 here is CASSLGRVGGIYEQYF. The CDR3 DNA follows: TGTGCCAGCAGCTTAGGACGGGTCGGGGGGATCTACGAGCAGTACTTC. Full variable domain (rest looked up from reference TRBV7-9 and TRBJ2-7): DTGVSQNPRHKITKRGQNVTFRCDPISEHNRLYWYRQTLGQGPEFLTYFQNEAQLEKSRLLSDRFSAERPKGSFSTLEIQRTEQGDSAMYLCASSLGRVGGIYEQYFGPGTRLTVT.